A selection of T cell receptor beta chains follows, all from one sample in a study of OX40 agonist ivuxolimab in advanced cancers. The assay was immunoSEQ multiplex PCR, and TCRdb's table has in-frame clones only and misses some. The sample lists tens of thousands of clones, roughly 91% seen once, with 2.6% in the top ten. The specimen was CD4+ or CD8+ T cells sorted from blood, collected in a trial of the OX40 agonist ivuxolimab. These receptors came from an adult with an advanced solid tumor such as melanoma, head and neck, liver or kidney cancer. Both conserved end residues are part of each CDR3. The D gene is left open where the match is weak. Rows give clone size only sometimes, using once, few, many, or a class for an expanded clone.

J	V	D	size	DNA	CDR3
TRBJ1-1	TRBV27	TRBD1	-	TGTGCCAGCAGTTTATCTTCCGGGACAGTTTTTTTGAACACTGAAGCTTTCTTT	CASSLSSGTVFLNTEAFF
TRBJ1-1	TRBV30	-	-	TGTGCCTGGAGTAGGGAGGCAGACACTGAAGCTTTCTTT	CAWSREADTEAFF
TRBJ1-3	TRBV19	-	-	TGTGCCAGTAGTATAAGGGCGGTCTCTGGAAACACCATATATTTT	CASSIRAVSGNTIYF
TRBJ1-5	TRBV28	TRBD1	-	TGTGCCAGCAGTTTACCCGGACAGGGGAATCAGCCCCAGCATTTT	CASSLPGQGNQPQHF
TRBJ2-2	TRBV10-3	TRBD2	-	TGTGCCATCAGTGAGGGCACGGGACTAGCGGTCGGCACCGGGGAGCTGTTTTTT	CAISEGTGLAVGTGELFF
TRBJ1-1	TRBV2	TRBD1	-	TGTGCCAGCGTCCAGGGGGCTTTCGTGAACACTGAAGCTTTCTTT	CASVQGAFVNTEAFF
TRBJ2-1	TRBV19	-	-	TGTGCCAGTAGAGCCGGGGGCGGAGACAATGAGCAGTTCTTC	CASRAGGGDNEQFF
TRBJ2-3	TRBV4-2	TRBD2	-	TGTGCCAGCAGCCAAGTGGCTAGCGGGAGTGGAACAGATACGCAGTATTTT	CASSQVASGSGTDTQYF
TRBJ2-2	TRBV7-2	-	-	TGTGCCAGCTCCCAGTTGGCGACGAACACCGGGGAGCTGTTTTTT	CASSQLATNTGELFF
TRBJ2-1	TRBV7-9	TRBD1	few	TGTGCCAGCACGGGACAGGGCTTCTACAATGAGCAGTTCTTC	CASTGQGFYNEQFF
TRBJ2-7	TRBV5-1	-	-	TGCGCCAGCAGCTCGGGGACCTCCGTTATCCCCTACGAGCAGTACTTC	CASSSGTSVIPYEQYF
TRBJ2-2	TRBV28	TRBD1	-	TGTGCCAGTCTCCGTCAGGGACAGGGAGGCACCGGGGAGCTGTTTTTT	CASLRQGQGGTGELFF
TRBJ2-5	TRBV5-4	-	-	TGTGCCAGCAGCTTAAGGGGTGAAGAGACCCAGTACTTC	CASSLRGEETQYF
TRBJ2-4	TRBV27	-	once	TGTGCCAGCAGTTCTCGGAGGGCCGAAGGCAAAAACATTCAGTACTTC	CASSSRRAEGKNIQYF
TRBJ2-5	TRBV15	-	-	TGTGCCACCAGCAGAGATTTGACGGTAGGGGAGACCCAGTACTTC	CATSRDLTVGETQYF
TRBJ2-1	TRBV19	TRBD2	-	TGTGCCAGTACCCGGACTAGCGGGGGTATCTACAATGAGCAGTTCTTC	CASTRTSGGIYNEQFF
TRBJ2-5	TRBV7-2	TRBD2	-	TGTGCCAGCAGCTTAGTGTCTGGGATTGGGACTAGCATGGAGACCCAGTACTTC	CASSLVSGIGTSMETQYF
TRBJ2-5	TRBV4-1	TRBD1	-	TGCGCCAGCAGCCAACCGGGACAGGGAAAAAAAGAGACCCAGTACTTC	CASSQPGQGKKETQYF
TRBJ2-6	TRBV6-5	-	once	TGTGCCAGCCAAAGATCTGGGGCCAACGTCCTGACTTTC	CASQRSGANVLTF
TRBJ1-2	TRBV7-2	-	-	TGTGCCAGCAGCTTAGGGGGAACAGGGAACTATGGCTACACCTTC	CASSLGGTGNYGYTF
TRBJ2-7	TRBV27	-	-	TGTGCCAGCAGGCCAAGAATCACAGGGAGCTCCTACGAGCAGTACTTC	CASRPRITGSSYEQYF